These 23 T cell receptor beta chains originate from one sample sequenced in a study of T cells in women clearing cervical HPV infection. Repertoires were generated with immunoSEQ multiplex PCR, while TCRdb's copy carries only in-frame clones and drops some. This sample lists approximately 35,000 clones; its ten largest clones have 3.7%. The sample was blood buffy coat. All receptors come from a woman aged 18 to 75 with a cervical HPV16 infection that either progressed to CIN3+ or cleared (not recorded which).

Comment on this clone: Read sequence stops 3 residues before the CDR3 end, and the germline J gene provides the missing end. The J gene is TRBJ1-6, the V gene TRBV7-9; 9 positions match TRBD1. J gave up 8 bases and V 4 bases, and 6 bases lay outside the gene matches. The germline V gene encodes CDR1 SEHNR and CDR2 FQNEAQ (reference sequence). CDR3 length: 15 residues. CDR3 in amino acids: CASSSRTGEDSPLHF. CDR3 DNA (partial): TGTGCCAGCAGCTCTCGGACAGGGGAGGATTCACCC. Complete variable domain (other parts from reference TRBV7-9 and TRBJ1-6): DTGVSQNPRHKITKRGQNVTFRCDPISEHNRLYWYRQTLGQGPEFLTYFQNEAQLEKSRLLSDRFSAERPKGSFSTLEIQRTEQGDSAMYLCASSSRTGEDSPLHFGNGTRLTVT.

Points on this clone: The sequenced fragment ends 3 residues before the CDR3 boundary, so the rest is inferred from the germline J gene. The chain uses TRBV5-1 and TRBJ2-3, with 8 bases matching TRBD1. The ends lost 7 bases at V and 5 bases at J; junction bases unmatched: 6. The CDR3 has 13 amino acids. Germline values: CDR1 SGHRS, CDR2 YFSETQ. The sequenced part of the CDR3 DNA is TGCGCCAGCGGCAGGACAGGGAGAGATACG. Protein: CASGRTGRDT. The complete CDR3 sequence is CASGRTGRDTQYF.

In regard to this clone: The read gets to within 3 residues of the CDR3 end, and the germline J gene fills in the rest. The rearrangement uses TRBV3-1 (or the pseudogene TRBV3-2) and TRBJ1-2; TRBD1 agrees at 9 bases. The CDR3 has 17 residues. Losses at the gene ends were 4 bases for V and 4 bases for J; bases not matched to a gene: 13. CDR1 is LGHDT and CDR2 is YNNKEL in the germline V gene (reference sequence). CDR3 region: CASSPSRDRDRTYGYTF. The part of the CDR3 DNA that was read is TGTGCCAGCAGCCCCTCCCGGGACAGGGACAGGACCTATGGC.

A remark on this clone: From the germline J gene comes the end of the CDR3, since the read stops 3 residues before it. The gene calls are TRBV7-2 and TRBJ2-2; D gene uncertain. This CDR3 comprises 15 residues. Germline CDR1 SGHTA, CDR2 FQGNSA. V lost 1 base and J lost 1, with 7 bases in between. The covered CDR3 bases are TGTGCCAGCAGCTTAGTTACACAGAACACCGGGGAG. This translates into CASSLVTQNTGE. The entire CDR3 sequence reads CASSLVTQNTGELFF.

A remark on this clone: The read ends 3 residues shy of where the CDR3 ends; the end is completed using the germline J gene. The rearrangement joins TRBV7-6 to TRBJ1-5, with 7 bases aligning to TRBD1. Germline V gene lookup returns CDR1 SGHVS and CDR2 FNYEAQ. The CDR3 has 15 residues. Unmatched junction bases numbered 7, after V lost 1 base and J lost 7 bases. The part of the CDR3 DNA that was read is TGTGCCAGCAGCTTAGACCCGGACAGGACGCAGCCC. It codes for CASSLDPDRTQP. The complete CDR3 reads CASSLDPDRTQPQHF.

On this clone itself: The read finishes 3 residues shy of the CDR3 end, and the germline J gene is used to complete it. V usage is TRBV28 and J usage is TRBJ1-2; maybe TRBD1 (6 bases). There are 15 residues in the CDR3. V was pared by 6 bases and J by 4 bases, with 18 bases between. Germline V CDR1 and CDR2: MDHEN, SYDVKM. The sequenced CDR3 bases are TGTGCCAGCAGGCCGAACGACAGGACCGGCTATGGC. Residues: CASRPNDRTGYG. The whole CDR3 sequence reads CASRPNDRTGYGYTF.

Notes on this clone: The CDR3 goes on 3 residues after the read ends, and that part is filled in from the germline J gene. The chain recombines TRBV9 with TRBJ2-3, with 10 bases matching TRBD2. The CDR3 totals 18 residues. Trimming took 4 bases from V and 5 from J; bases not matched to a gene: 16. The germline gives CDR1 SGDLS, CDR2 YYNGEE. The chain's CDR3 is CASSLRGSSGSWQDTQYF. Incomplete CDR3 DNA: TGTGCCAGCAGCTTGCGGGGTTCTAGCGGGAGTTGGCAAGATACG. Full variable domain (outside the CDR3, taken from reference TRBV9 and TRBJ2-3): DSGVTQTPKHLITATGQRVTLRCSPRSGDLSVYWYQQSLDQGLQFLIQYYNGEERAKGNILERFSAQQFPDLHSELNLSSLELGDSALYFCASSLRGSSGSWQDTQYFGPGTRLTVL.

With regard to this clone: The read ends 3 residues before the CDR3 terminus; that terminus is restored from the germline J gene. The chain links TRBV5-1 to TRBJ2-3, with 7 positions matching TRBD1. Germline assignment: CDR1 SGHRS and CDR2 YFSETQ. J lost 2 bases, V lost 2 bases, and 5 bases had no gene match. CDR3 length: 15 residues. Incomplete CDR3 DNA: TGCGCCAGCAGCTTTACCGGGACAGACACAGATACG. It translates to CASSFTGTDTDT. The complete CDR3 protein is CASSFTGTDTDTQYF.

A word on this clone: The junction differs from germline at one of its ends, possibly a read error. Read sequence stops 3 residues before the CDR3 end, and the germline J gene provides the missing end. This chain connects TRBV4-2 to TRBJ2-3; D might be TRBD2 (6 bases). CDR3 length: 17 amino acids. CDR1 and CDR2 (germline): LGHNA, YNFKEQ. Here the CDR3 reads CASSYSGFPTSTDTQYF. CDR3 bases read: TGCGCCAGCAGCTACAGCGGGTTCCCTACTAGCACAGATACG.

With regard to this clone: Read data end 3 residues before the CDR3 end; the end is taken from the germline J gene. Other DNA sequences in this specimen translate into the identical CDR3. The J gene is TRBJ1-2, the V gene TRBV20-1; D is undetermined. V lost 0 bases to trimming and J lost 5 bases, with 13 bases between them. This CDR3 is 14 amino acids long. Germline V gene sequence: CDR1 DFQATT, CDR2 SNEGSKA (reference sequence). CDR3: CSARDPRAWYGYTF. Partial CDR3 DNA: TGCAGTGCTAGAGATCCAAGGGCTTGGTATGGC.

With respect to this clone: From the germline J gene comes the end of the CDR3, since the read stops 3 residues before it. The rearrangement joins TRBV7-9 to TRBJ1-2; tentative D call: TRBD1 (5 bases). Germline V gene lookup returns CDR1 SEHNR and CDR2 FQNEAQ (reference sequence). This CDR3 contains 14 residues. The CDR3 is CASSLAGPVGGYTF. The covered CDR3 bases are TGTGCCAGCAGCTTAGCGGGGCCTGTGGGGGGC.

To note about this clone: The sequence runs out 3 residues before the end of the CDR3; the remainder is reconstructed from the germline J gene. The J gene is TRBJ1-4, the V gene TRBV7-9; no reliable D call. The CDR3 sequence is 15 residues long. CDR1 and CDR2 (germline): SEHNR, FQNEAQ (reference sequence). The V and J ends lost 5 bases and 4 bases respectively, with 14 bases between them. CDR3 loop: CASSAPGPINEKLFF. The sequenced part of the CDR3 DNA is TGTGCCAGCAGCGCCCCAGGCCCCATTAATGAAAAA.

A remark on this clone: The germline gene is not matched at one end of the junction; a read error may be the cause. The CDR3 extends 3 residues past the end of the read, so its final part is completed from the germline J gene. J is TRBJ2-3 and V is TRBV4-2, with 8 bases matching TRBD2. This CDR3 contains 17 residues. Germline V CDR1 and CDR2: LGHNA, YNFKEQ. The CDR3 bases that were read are TGCGCCAGCAGCCAATGGGGGGAAGTGCGGGAGGCAGATACG. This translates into CASSQWGEVREADT. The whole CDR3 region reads CASSQWGEVREADTQYF.

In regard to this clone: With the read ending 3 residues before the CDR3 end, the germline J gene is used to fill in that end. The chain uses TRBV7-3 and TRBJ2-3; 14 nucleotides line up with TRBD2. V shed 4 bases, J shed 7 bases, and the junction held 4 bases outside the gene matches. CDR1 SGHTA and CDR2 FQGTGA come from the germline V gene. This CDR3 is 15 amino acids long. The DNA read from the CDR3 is TGTGCCAGCAGCTGGACTAGCGGGAGGAGGAATACG. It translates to CASSWTSGRRNT. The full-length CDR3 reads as CASSWTSGRRNTQYF.

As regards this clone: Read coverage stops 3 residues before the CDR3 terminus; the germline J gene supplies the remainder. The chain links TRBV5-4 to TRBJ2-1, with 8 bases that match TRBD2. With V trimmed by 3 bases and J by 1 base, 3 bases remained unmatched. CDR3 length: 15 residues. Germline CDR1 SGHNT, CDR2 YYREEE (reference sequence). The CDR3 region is CASSYGGVSYNEQFF. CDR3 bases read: TGTGCCAGCAGCTACGGGGGGGTATCCTACAATGAG.

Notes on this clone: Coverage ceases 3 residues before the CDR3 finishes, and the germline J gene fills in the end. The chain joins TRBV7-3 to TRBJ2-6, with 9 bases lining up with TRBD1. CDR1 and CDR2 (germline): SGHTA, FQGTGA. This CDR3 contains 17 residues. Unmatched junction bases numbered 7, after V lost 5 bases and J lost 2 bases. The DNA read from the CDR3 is TGTGCCAGCAGCGAGCGGGGACAGGGAGCTGGGGCCAACGTC. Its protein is CASSERGQGAGANV. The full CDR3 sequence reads CASSERGQGAGANVLTF.

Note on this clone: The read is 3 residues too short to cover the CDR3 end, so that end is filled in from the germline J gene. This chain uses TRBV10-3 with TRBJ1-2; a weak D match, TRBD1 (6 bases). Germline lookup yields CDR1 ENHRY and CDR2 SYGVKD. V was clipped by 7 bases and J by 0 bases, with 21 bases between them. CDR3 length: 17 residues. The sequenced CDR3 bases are TGTGCCATCACCGGTGGTCTCCCAGGGGTGGCTAACTATGGC. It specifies CAITGGLPGVANYG. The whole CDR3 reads CAITGGLPGVANYGYTF.

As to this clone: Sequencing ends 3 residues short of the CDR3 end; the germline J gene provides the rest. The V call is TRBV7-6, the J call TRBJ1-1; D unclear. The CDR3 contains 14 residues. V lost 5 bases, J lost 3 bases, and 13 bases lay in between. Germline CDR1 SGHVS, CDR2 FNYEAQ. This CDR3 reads CASSLTRAHTEAFF. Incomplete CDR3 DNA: TGTGCCAGCAGCCTTACAAGGGCACACACTGAA. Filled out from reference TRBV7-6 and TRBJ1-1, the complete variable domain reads GAGVSQSPRYKVTKRGQDVALRCDPISGHVSLYWYRQALGQGPEFLTYFNYEAQQDKSGLPNDRFSAERPEGSISTLTIQRTEQRDSAMYRCASSLTRAHTEAFFGQGTRLTVV.

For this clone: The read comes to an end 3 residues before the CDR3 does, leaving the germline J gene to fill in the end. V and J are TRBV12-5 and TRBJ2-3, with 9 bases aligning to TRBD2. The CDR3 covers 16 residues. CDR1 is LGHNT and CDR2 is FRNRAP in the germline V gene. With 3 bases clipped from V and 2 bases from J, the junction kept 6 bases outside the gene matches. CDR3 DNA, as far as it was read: TGTGCTAGTGGTTTAAGGCTAGCGGGGTCCACAGATACG. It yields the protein CASGLRLAGSTDT. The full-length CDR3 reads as CASGLRLAGSTDTQYF. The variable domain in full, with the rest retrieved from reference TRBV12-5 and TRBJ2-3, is DARVTQTPRHKVTEMGQEVTMRCQPILGHNTVFWYRQTMMQGLELLAYFRNRAPLDDSGMPKDRFSAEMPDATLATLKIQPSEPRDSAVYFCASGLRLAGSTDTQYFGPGTRLTVL.

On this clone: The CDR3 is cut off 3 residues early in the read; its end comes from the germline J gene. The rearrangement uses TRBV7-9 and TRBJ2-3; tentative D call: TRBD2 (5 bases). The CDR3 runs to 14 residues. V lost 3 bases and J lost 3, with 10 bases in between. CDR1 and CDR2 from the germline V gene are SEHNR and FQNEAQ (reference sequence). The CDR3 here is CASSFSSETDTQYF. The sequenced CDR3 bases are TGTGCCAGCAGCTTTAGTAGCGAAACAGATACG. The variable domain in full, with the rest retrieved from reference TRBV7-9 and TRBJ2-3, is DTGVSQNPRHKITKRGQNVTFRCDPISEHNRLYWYRQTLGQGPEFLTYFQNEAQLEKSRLLSDRFSAERPKGSFSTLEIQRTEQGDSAMYLCASSFSSETDTQYFGPGTRLTVL.

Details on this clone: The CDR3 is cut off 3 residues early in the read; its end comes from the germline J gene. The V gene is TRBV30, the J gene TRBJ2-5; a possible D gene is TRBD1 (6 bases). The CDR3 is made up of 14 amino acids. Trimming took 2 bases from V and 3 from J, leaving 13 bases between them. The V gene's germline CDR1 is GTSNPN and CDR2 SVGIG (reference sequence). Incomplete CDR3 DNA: TGTGCCTGGAGTTTTTGGGGGCTCGAAGAGACC. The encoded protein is CAWSFWGLEET. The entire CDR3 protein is CAWSFWGLEETQYF.

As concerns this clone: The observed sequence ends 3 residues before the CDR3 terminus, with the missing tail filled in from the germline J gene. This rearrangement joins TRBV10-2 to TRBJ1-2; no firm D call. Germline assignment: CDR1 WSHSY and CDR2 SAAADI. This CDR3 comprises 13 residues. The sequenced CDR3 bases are TGCGCCAGCAGCCCCGAGATAGCGAGGGGC. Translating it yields CASSPEIARG. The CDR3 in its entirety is CASSPEIARGYTF.

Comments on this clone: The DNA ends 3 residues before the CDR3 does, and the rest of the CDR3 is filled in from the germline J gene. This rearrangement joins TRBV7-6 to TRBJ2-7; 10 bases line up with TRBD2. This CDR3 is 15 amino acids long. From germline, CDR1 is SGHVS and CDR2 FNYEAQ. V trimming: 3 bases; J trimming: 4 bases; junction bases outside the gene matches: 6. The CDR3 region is CASSFASGSVYEQYF. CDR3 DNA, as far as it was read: TGTGCCAGCAGCTTTGCTAGCGGGAGTGTTTACGAG.